These 21 T cell receptor beta chains came from one sample sequenced in a study of T cells expressing NK-cell markers. TCRdb re-called the 5' RACE reads; one entry per CDR3 protein, DNA not given. This sample carries roughly 390,000 distinct CDR3 sequences, with roughly 5.2% going to the ten biggest clones. The specimen sequenced was blood T cells: a sorted CD56 or NKG2C T cell subset, CD4+ or CD8+ T cells, or bulk PBMC T cells (not recorded which). These receptor sequences come from a man aged 18-75 years in good health.

This chain's CDR3 is CASSKGIRRGPTDTQYF. The J gene is TRBJ2-3, the V gene TRBV4-1; the D call of TRBD2 rests on TCRdb alone, since no DNA is present to check it. Per the germline V gene, CDR1 is MGHRA and CDR2 is YSYEKL. The CDR3 is 17 residues long.

V gene TRBV6-1 combines with J gene TRBJ2-5; TCRdb names TRBD1, which stays unverified in the absence of DNA. This CDR3 has 16 residues. The germline V gene has CDR1 MNHNS and CDR2 SASEGT. The CDR3 sequence is CASRPGRTGRDETQYF.

This rearrangement joins TRBV24-1 to TRBJ2-6. The CDR3 loop spans 13 amino acids. CDR1 is KGHDR, CDR2 SFDVKD, per germline. The CDR3 sequence: CATSTSGANVLTF.

V is TRBV5-6 and J is TRBJ2-2; no DNA is available, so the TRBD1 call from TCRdb remains unchecked. Per germline, CDR1 SGHDT and CDR2 YYEEEE. The CDR3 consists of 16 residues. The chain's CDR3 is CASSLIGRVEGGELFF. Looking up the rest from reference TRBV5-6 and TRBJ2-2 gives the full variable domain: DAGVTQSPTHLIKTRGQQVTLRCSPKSGHDTVSWYQQALGQGPQFIFQYYEEEERQRGNFPDRFSGHQFPNYSSELNVNALLLGDSALYLCASSLIGRVEGGELFFGEGSRLTVL.

The chain recombines TRBV11-2 with TRBJ2-5; TCRdb designates TRBD1, a call that cannot be tested without DNA. Looked up from germline, CDR1 is SGHAT and CDR2 is FQNNGV. This CDR3 is built from 17 residues. CDR3 region: CASSLEWGRGAQETQYF.

The genes are TRBV12-3 or TRBV12-4 and TRBJ2-1; the TCRdb D gene call, TRBD1, has no DNA to confirm it. The CDR3 has 16 residues. The CDR3 reads CARDRGQEVAYNEQFF.

The chain uses TRBV6-4 and TRBJ2-5; without DNA, the TCRdb call of TRBD1 cannot be checked. CDR1 MRHNA and CDR2 SNTAGT come from the germline V gene. The CDR3 runs to 15 residues. CDR3 sequence: CASRLTGAWGETQYF.

The genes are TRBV7-8 and TRBJ2-1; TCRdb picks TRBD1, but there is no DNA to check that call. The CDR3 covers 15 residues. CDR1 and CDR2 (germline): SGHVS, FQNEAQ. The CDR3 sequence: CASSFRGGWNNEQFF.

V and J are TRBV2 and TRBJ2-7; TCRdb's D call of TRBD1 is untestable without DNA. Germline CDR1 reads SNHLY; CDR2 reads FYNNEI. CDR3 length: 15 amino acids. CDR3 amino acids: CASRDARGLTYEQYF.

The chain employs TRBV19 and TRBJ1-5; the D call from TCRdb, TRBD1, cannot be confirmed without DNA. Germline values: CDR1 LNHDA, CDR2 SQIVND (reference sequence). CDR3 length equals 13 residues. CDR3 amino acids: CASREGAGQPQHF.

This chain joins TRBV9 and TRBJ1-3. CDR3 size: 14 residues. CDR1 SGDLS and CDR2 YYNGEE come from the germline V gene. The CDR3 is CASSVQGGADTIYF.

The CDR3: CATSARTPYSYNEQFF. This chain links TRBV24-1 with TRBJ2-1. Germline-derived CDR1 and CDR2 are KGHDR and SFDVKD. CDR3 length equals 16 residues.

J is TRBJ1-1 and V is TRBV3-1. Germline lookup yields CDR1 LGHDT and CDR2 YNNKEL (reference sequence). CDR3 length: 14 amino acids. CDR3 sequence reads: CASSQVTTNTEAFF.

V and J are TRBV20-1 and TRBJ2-3. The CDR3 is made up of 14 amino acids. Germline CDR1 and CDR2: DFQATT and SNEGSKA (reference sequence). This CDR3 reads CSGRRAASTDTQYF.

The chain is built from TRBV11-2 and TRBJ2-3; TCRdb's D call, TRBD1, is unchecked because there is no DNA. Germline V CDR1 and CDR2: SGHAT, FQNNGV. The CDR3 sequence is 15 residues long. This CDR3 reads CASSFPGTSTPTQYF.

This chain uses TRBV5-1 with TRBJ2-7. CDR3 length: 14 amino acids. In germline, CDR1 is SGHRS, CDR2 YFSETQ. The CDR3 loop is CASSRSGEHYEQYF.

The gene calls are TRBV6-5 and TRBJ1-2. Germline V lookup: CDR1 MNHEY, CDR2 SVGAGI. The CDR3 contains 13 residues. CDR3 sequence reads: CASSFQVSYGYTF.

The rearrangement joins TRBV15 to TRBJ1-2; TCRdb calls TRBD1, which cannot be checked without DNA. Germline V gives CDR1 LNHNV, CDR2 YYDKDF (reference sequence). The length of the CDR3 is 14 residues. Here the CDR3 reads CATSRGGTGTGYTF.

The chain links TRBV28 to TRBJ2-4; TCRdb reports TRBD1, a call that lacks DNA to check it against. The CDR3 sequence is 16 residues long. Germline V lookup: CDR1 MDHEN, CDR2 SYDVKM. CDR3: CASSFWTGGAKNIQYF.

The chain recombines TRBV11-3 with TRBJ2-1; absent DNA, TCRdb's TRBD1 call cannot be checked. The CDR3 spans 15 residues. CDR1 and CDR2 (germline): SGHNT, YENEEA. The CDR3 spells CASSSDRGLNNEQFF. The full variable domain, in which reference TRBV11-3 and TRBJ2-1 provide the parts outside the CDR3, is EAGVVQSPRYKIIEKKQPVAFWCNPISGHNTLYWYLQNLGQGPELLIRYENEEAVDDSQLPKDRFSAERLKGVDSTLKIQPAELGDSAVYLCASSSDRGLNNEQFFGPGTRLTVL.

V gene TRBV9 combines with J gene TRBJ2-7; TCRdb's assignment of TRBD1 cannot be checked, as there is no DNA. The length of the CDR3 is 15 residues. Germline V CDR1 and CDR2: SGDLS, YYNGEE. The CDR3 reads CASSAIGTYSDEQYF.